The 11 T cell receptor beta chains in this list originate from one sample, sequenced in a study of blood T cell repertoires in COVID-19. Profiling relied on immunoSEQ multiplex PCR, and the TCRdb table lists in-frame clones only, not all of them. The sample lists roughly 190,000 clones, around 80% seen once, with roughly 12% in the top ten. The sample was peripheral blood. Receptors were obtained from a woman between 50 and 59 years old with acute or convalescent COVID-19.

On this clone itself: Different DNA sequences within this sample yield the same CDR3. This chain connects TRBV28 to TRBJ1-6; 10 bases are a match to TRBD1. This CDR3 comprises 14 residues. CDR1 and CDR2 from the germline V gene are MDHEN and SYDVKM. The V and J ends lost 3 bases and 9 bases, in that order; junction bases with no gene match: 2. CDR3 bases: TGTGCCAGCAGTTTCCGGGACAGGGGTTCACCCCTCCACTTT. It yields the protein CASSFRDRGSPLHF.

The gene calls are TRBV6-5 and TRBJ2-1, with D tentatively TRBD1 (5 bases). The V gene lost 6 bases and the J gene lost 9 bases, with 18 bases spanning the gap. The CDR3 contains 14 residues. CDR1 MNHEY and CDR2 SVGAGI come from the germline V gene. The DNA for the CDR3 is TGTGCCAGCAGCCACCCTTTTGGGGCGCCTGAGCAGTTCTTC. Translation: CASSHPFGAPEQFF.

CDR3 region: CASSQDPSLVGTGYYGYTF. The DNA for the CDR3 is TGCGCCAGCAGCCAAGATCCTTCGTTGGTCGGGACAGGATATTATGGCTACACCTTC. This chain connects TRBV4-1 to TRBJ1-2; 8 bases align to TRBD1. Per the germline V gene, CDR1 is MGHRA and CDR2 is YSYEKL. Germline trimming cut 0 bases from V and 5 bases from J; bases unmatched to any gene: 17. The CDR3 totals 19 residues.

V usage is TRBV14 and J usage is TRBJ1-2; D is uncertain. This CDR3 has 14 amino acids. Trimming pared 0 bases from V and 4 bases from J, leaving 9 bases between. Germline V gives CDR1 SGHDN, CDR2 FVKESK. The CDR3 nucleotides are TGTGCCAGCAGCCAAGAGCAGCGCACCTATGGCTACACCTTC. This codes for CASSQEQRTYGYTF. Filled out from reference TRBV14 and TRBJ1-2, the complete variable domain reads EAGVTQFPSHSVIEKGQTVTLRCDPISGHDNLYWYRRVMGKEIKFLLHFVKESKQDESGMPNNRFLAERTGGTYSTLKVQPAELEDSGVYFCASSQEQRTYGYTFGSGTRLTVV.

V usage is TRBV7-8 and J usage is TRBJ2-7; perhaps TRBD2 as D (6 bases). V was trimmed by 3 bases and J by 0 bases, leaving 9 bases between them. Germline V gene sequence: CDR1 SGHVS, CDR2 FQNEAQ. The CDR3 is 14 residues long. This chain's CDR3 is CASSLSGSSYEQYF. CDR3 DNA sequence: TGTGCCAGCAGCTTGTCCGGGAGCTCCTACGAGCAGTACTTC.

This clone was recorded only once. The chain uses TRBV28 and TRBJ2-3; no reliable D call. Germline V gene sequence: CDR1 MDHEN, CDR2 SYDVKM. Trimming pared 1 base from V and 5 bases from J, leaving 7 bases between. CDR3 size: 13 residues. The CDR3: CASSLSTRDTQYF. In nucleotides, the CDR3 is TGTGCCAGCAGTTTATCGACTCGAGATACGCAGTATTTT.

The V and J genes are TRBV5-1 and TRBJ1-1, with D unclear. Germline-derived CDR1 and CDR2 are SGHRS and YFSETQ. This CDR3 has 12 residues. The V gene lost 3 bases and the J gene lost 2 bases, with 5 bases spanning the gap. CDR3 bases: TGCGCCAGCAGCTCGGGTAACACTGAAGCTTTCTTT. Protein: CASSSGNTEAFF.

CDR3 region: CASVKSGTNTEAFF. DNA for the CDR3: TGTGCTAGTGTTAAATCCGGGACTAACACTGAAGCTTTCTTT. The rearrangement uses TRBV12-5 and TRBJ1-1, with D possibly TRBD1 on 5 matching bases. Germline CDR1 and CDR2: LGHNT and FRNRAP. The CDR3 is 14 amino acids. Trimming took off 7 bases at V and 2 bases at J, with 14 bases between the two ends. Drawing the rest from reference TRBV12-5 and TRBJ1-1, the complete variable domain is DARVTQTPRHKVTEMGQEVTMRCQPILGHNTVFWYRQTMMQGLELLAYFRNRAPLDDSGMPKDRFSAEMPDATLATLKIQPSEPRDSAVYFCASVKSGTNTEAFFGQGTRLTVV.

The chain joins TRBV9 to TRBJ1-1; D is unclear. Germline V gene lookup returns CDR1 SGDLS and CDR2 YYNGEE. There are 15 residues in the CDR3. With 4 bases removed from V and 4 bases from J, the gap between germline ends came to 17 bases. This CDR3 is CASSPRWEASTEAFF. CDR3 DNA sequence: TGTGCCAGCAGCCCCCGTTGGGAGGCGAGCACTGAAGCTTTCTTT.

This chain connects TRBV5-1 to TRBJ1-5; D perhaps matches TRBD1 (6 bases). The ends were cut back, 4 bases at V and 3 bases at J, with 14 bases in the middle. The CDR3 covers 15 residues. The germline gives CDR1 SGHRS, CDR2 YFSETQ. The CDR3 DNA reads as TGCGCCAGCAGCCGGGAGGGGGATAACAATCAGCCCCAGCATTTT. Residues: CASSREGDNNQPQHF.

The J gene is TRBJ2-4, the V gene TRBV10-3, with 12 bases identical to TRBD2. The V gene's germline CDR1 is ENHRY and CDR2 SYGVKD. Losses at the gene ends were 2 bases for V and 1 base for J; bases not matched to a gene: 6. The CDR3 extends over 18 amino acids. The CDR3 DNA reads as TGTGCCATCAGTGAGCTCCTAGCGGGGGGGCCCGCCAAAAACATTCAGTACTTC. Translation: CAISELLAGGPAKNIQYF.